The present TCR beta chain was sequenced within a study of T cell responses to AZD1222 COVID-19 vaccine. A note on this clone: Its antigen is unknown.

Broader study findings: In a largely white British group with more females than males, clonal diversity was possibly underestimated. Spike-specific TCR breadth and depth both grew after two AZD1222 doses. In all cases, repertoires were sampled only after the peak T cell response.

Data came from immunoSEQ multiplex PCR; TCRdb stores just in-frame clones and leaves some out. Altogether more than 150,000 clones are present, roughly 92% being singletons, with the ten largest covering approximately 1.5%. The germline V gene encodes CDR1 SGHRS and CDR2 YFSETQ. CDR3 size: 16 residues. V was clipped by 5 bases and J by 7 bases; unmatched bases: 11. V usage is TRBV5-1 and J usage is TRBJ1-4, with 10 bases identical to TRBD1. The source of this sequence is an adult who received the AZD1222 COVID-19 vaccine. Source: peripheral blood, taken 28 days after the second AZD1222 dose. The CDR3 DNA sequence: TGCGCCAGCAGTCCCCCTAGCGGACAGGGGGGTGAAAAACTGTTTTTT. Residues: CASSPPSGQGGEKLFF.